The 29 T cell receptor beta chains in this list originate from one sample, sequenced in a study of T cell repertoires in cytomegalovirus infection. These TCRs are of unknown antigen specificity. In TCRdb, the reads were re-called with MiXCR into one record per CDR3 protein. Of hundreds of thousands of distinct CDR3 sequences in the sample, 29% were seen once. Specimen: cultured PBMCs, collected from culture after CMV antigen stimulation. The receptors come from a human donor in good health (CMV status not recorded). Some clones in this sample may be carry-over from other donors' samples.

J is TRBJ2-7 and V is TRBV7-6; D is ambiguous. The CDR3 sequence is 16 residues long. Germline-derived CDR1 and CDR2 are SGHVS and FNYEAQ. With 6 bases removed from V and 9 bases from J, the gap between germline ends came to 27 bases. Here the CDR3 DNA reads TGTGCCAGCAGTTTCCTCCTCGGGCACCAACTACGAGGGCAGTACTTC. Its protein product is CASSFLLGHQLRGQYF.

Only a few counts were recorded for this clonotype. The chain uses TRBV12-5 and TRBJ1-1; tentatively, D is TRBD1 (6 bases). From germline, CDR1 is LGHNT and CDR2 FRNRAP. The length of the CDR3 is 20 residues. Trimming stripped 0 bases from V and 1 base from J, with 24 bases between. The CDR3 DNA follows: TGTGCTAGTGGTTTGGTCCCATGGGAGGGACACCGCTTCTCGAACACTGAAGCTTTCTTT. Its translation is CASGLVPWEGHRFSNTEAFF.

This chain links TRBV19 with TRBJ1-3; D gene uncertain. In germline, CDR1 is LNHDA, CDR2 SQIVND (reference sequence). Trimming took off 4 bases at V and 0 bases at J, with 10 bases between the two ends. CDR3 length: 15 amino acids. CDR3 nucleotide sequence: TGTGCCAGTAGTAAGCCCCCCAGCTCTGGAAACACCATATATTTT. Residues: CASSKPPSSGNTIYF.

The gene calls are TRBV6-2 or TRBV6-3 and TRBJ2-1; TRBD2 matches 13 bases. The germline CDR1 and CDR2 sequences are MNHEY and SVGEGT. This CDR3 is built from 17 residues. J lost 3 bases, V lost 4 bases, and 6 bases had no gene match. CDR3 nucleotide sequence: TGTGCCAGCAGTTGGGGACTAGCGGGACCTGGCTACAATGAGCAGTTCTTC. Its protein product is CASSWGLAGPGYNEQFF.

Details on this clonotype: This may stem from a read error, because a much larger clone lies one nucleotide away. Likely a read error: the CDR3 ends without its conserved phenylalanine or tryptophan. The CDR3 sequence is CASSVYSNQPQHL. CDR3 coding DNA: TGTGCCAGCAGCGTATATAGCAATCAGCCCCAGCATCTT. This rearrangement joins TRBV7-2 to TRBJ1-5; no definite D call. V lost 5 bases, J lost 0 bases, and 5 bases lay in between. The germline gives CDR1 SGHTA, CDR2 FQGNSA. The CDR3 has 13 residues.

This clonotype was observed many times. The genes are TRBV7-8 and TRBJ2-7, with 9 bases lining up with TRBD1. Germline V gene lookup returns CDR1 SGHVS and CDR2 FQNEAQ. J lost 2 bases, V lost 4 bases, and 12 bases had no gene match. The CDR3 has 17 residues. CDR3 nucleotides: TGTGCCAGCAGCTACGACAGGGGGTCCTATCTAACCTACGAGCAGTACTTC. Translating it yields CASSYDRGSYLTYEQYF.

This clonotype came up a few times. This sequence joins TRBV4-2 and TRBJ1-1; 9 bases fit TRBD1. Germline CDR1 LGHNA, CDR2 YNFKEQ. The CDR3 sequence is 15 residues long. V shed 5 bases, J shed 9 bases, and the junction held 13 bases outside the gene matches. The CDR3 region is CASSSPQTGGSQAFF. In DNA form, the CDR3 reads TGTGCCAGCAGCAGTCCTCAGACAGGGGGGAGTCAAGCTTTCTTT.

The chain joins TRBV6-2 or TRBV6-3 to TRBJ1-5, with 10 nucleotides matching TRBD1. CDR1 is MNHEY, CDR2 SVGEGT, per germline. The CDR3 is 15 residues long. Trimming at V came to 6 bases and at J to 4 bases, leaving 6 bases not matched to a gene. CDR3 coding DNA: TGTGCCAGCAGCCCGCAGGGACAGGGGAATCAGCCCCAGCATTTT. This sequence encodes CASSPQGQGNQPQHF.

This sequence joins TRBV28 and TRBJ2-1; 7 bases fit TRBD1. This CDR3 has 16 residues. CDR1 is MDHEN, CDR2 SYDVKM, per germline. V lost 5 bases to trimming and J lost 12 bases; unmatched junction nucleotides: 19. CDR3 nucleotide sequence: TGTGCCAGCAGTCCACCCCAGGGACAGACAGACTTGGGGCAGTTCTTC. This codes for CASSPPQGQTDLGQFF.

This clonotype was recorded many times. The chain is built from TRBV11-2 and TRBJ2-3; D is possibly TRBD1 (5 bases). Germline V gives CDR1 SGHAT, CDR2 FQNNGV. The length of the CDR3 is 12 residues. Trimming pared 6 bases from V and 9 bases from J, leaving 13 bases between. CDR3 DNA sequence: TGTGCCAGCAGTTTGACAGCTCACACGCAGTATTTT. Protein: CASSLTAHTQYF.

The rearrangement uses TRBV7-3 and TRBJ2-3; 9 nucleotides align to TRBD2. This CDR3 comprises 17 residues. CDR1 and CDR2 from the germline V gene are SGHTA and FQGTGA. After removal of 6 bases from V and 3 bases from J, the junction contained 13 bases not matched to a gene. In DNA form, the CDR3 reads TGTGCCAGCAGGGATAAGGCGGGAGGGCCTCAGACAGATACGCAGTATTTT. Its protein is CASRDKAGGPQTDTQYF.

This chain joins TRBV4-1 and TRBJ1-5; no clear D gene. Trimming cost V 0 bases and J 6 bases, with 9 bases left between them. This CDR3 has 14 residues. Germline CDR1 and CDR2: MGHRA and YSYEKL. As DNA, the CDR3 is TGCGCCAGCAGCCAAGACAGAATGGGTCAGCCCCAGCATTTT. The encoded protein is CASSQDRMGQPQHF.

This clonotype was observed a handful of times. V gene TRBV2 combines with J gene TRBJ2-7; D gene ambiguous. CDR1 is SNHLY and CDR2 is FYNNEI in the germline V gene. The V and J ends lost 4 bases and 6 bases respectively, with 7 bases between them. CDR3 size: 11 residues. As DNA, the CDR3 is TGTGCCAGCAGTGTAGTTTCCGAGCAGTACTTC. As protein: CASSVVSEQYF.

This clonotype has a handful of counts. The chain recombines TRBV7-3 with TRBJ2-1; tentatively, D is TRBD2 (5 bases). The CDR3 is 13 amino acids. CDR1 SGHTA and CDR2 FQGTGA come from the germline V gene. Trimming shortened V by 0 bases and J by 8 bases, and 8 bases separated the two germline ends. For the CDR3, the DNA is TGTGCCAGCAGCTTAACTCTAGCTCATGAGCAGTTCTTC. Protein product: CASSLTLAHEQFF.

This clonotype has more than one count but fewer than ten. This CDR3 is CASIISNQPQHF. The CDR3 bases are TGTGCCAGCATCATTAGCAATCAGCCCCAGCATTTT. V and J are TRBV27 and TRBJ1-5, with no clear D. Germline V gives CDR1 MNHEY, CDR2 SMNVEV (reference sequence). V was clipped by 7 bases and J by 0 bases, with 4 bases between them. The CDR3 has 12 residues.

The V gene is TRBV6-8, the J gene TRBJ1-3; D is ambiguous. CDR3 length: 14 residues. Trimming removed 0 bases at V and 4 bases at J, with 7 bases between. Germline CDR1 and CDR2: MNHGY and SAAAGT. Here the CDR3 DNA reads TGTGCCAGCAGTTACTCGCAGCAAGGAAACACCATATATTTT. Translated, it gives CASSYSQQGNTIYF.

This rearrangement joins TRBV9 to TRBJ1-3; TRBD1 might be the D (5 bases). Per germline, CDR1 SGDLS and CDR2 YYNGEE. This CDR3 has 16 amino acids. Trimming pared 3 bases from V and 4 bases from J, leaving 17 bases between. CDR3 in amino acids: CASSGSRTGRGNTIYF. The CDR3 DNA sequence: TGTGCCAGCAGCGGGAGCAGGACGGGACGCGGAAACACCATATATTTT.

The sample holds many counts of this clonotype. The chain is built from TRBV7-8 and TRBJ2-1; D perhaps matches TRBD2 (6 bases). The CDR3 covers 17 residues. V lost 2 bases and J 5 bases, leaving 19 bases between the germline ends. Germline loops: CDR1 SGHVS, CDR2 FQNEAQ. In DNA form, the CDR3 reads TGTGCCAGCAGCTTAATCGTGAGACGGGAGCAACACAATGAGCAGTTCTTC. Translation gives CASSLIVRREQHNEQFF.

The chain is built from TRBV6-6 and TRBJ1-5; D gene unclear. The germline CDR1 and CDR2 sequences are MNHNY and SVGAGI (reference sequence). The V gene lost 8 bases and the J gene lost 3 bases, with 5 bases spanning the gap. This CDR3 spans 11 amino acids. Here the CDR3 DNA reads TGTGCCAGCGCGTTCAATCAGCCCCAGCATTTT. It specifies CASAFNQPQHF.

This clonotype was observed a handful of times. The J gene is TRBJ1-1, the V gene TRBV4-1; TRBD1 matches 7 bases. J lost 1 base, V lost 1 base, and 9 bases had no gene match. The CDR3 loop spans 17 amino acids. Germline V lookup: CDR1 MGHRA, CDR2 YSYEKL. The CDR3 here is CASSQVLTGTENTEAFF. The CDR3 DNA reads as TGCGCCAGCAGCCAAGTATTGACCGGGACAGAGAACACTGAAGCTTTCTTT.

This clonotype has more than one count but fewer than ten. The rearrangement links TRBV19 to TRBJ2-1; 11 positions agree with TRBD2. Germline CDR1 reads LNHDA; CDR2 reads SQIVND (reference sequence). This CDR3 has 15 residues. J lost 4 bases, V lost 4 bases, and 3 bases had no gene match. The CDR3 loop is CASSTRLAGYNEQFF. DNA for the CDR3: TGTGCCAGTAGTACAAGACTAGCGGGGTACAATGAGCAGTTCTTC.

Many counts were recorded for this clonotype. This chain connects TRBV7-2 to TRBJ1-4; D might be TRBD1 (5 bases). This CDR3 has 16 residues. Trimming took 7 bases from V and 3 from J, leaving 18 bases between them. Germline CDR1 reads SGHTA; CDR2 reads FQGNSA. In DNA, the CDR3 is TGTGCCAGCAACTCAGGGCGGGCTGGGGCTAATGAAAAACTGTTTTTT. Translation gives CASNSGRAGANEKLFF.

This chain uses TRBV9 with TRBJ1-2; D is ambiguous. CDR3 length equals 12 residues. CDR1 and CDR2 (germline): SGDLS, YYNGEE. The V end lost 3 bases, the J end lost 6 bases, and 9 bases lay between the germline ends. The CDR3 region has the DNA TGTGCCAGCAGCGAGATCAGGAATGGCTACACCTTC. This sequence encodes CASSEIRNGYTF.

The gene calls are TRBV2 and TRBJ2-1; no clear D gene. The V and J ends lost 6 bases and 7 bases respectively, with 10 bases between them. CDR3 size: 12 residues. Looked up from germline, CDR1 is SNHLY and CDR2 is FYNNEI. CDR3 DNA sequence: TGTGCCAGCAGCCAATTGTCAAATGAGCAGTTCTTC. Translating it yields CASSQLSNEQFF.

V gene TRBV12-3 or TRBV12-4 combines with J gene TRBJ1-3; 9 nucleotides align to TRBD1. The CDR3 contains 16 residues. With V trimmed by 5 bases and J by 4 bases, 9 bases remained unmatched. CDR3 coding DNA: TGTGCCAGCAGTCCAAAACAGGGGGCGGCGGGAAACACCATATATTTT. Encoded protein: CASSPKQGAAGNTIYF.

Worth noting for this clonotype: One junction end does not reproduce the germline sequence, and a read error may be involved. The rearrangement uses TRBV11-2 and TRBJ2-7, with 9 bases identical to TRBD2. This CDR3 is 13 amino acids long. Germline V lookup: CDR1 SGHAT, CDR2 FQNNGV. The CDR3 coding sequence is TGTGTCAGCAGCTACCTAGCGGGGTACGAGCAGTACTTC. Amino acid sequence: CVSSYLAGYEQYF.

The chain combines TRBV6-2 or TRBV6-3 with TRBJ2-3, with 8 bases lining up with TRBD2. V gave up 5 bases and J gave up 4 bases; unmatched junction bases: 11. CDR3 length: 16 residues. CDR1 is MNHEY, CDR2 SVGEGT, per germline. Here the CDR3 reads CASSLTGTSGPDTQYF. The CDR3 nucleotides are TGTGCCAGCAGTCTAACCGGGACTAGTGGTCCAGATACGCAGTATTTT.

This clonotype was picked up many times. V usage is TRBV3-1 and J usage is TRBJ1-2; the D gene is possibly TRBD1 (6 bases). Germline V CDR1 and CDR2: LGHDT, YNNKEL (reference sequence). Trimming removed 2 bases at V and 7 bases at J, with 11 bases between. The length of the CDR3 is 13 residues. DNA of the CDR3: TGTGCCAGCAGCCAAACAGGGTTAGGTGGCTACACCTTC. It is translated as CASSQTGLGGYTF.

This clonotype was seen only a few times. The CDR3 nucleotides read TGTGCCAGCAGTTTAGGTTCCCCCACTGAGCAGTTCTTC. It yields the protein CASSLGSPTEQFF. V usage is TRBV27 and J usage is TRBJ2-1, with unresolved D. The CDR3 totals 13 residues. Trimming pared 2 bases from V and 9 bases from J, leaving 11 bases between. Germline V CDR1 and CDR2: MNHEY, SMNVEV (reference sequence).